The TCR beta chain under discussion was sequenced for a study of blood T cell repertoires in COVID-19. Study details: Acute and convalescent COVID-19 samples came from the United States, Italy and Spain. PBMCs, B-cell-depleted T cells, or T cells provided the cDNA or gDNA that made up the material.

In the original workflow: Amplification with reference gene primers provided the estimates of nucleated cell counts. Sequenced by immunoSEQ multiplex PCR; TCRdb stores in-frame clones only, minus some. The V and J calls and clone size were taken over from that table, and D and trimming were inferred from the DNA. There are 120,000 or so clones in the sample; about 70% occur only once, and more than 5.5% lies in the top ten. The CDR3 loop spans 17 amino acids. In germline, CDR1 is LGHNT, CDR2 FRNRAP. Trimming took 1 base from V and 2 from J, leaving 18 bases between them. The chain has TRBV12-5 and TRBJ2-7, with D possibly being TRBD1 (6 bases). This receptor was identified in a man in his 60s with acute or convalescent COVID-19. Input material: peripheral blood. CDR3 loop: CASGLDGWGHPTYEQYF. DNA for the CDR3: TGTGCTAGTGGTTTGGACGGGTGGGGGCACCCAACCTACGAGCAGTACTTC.